Described below is a single T cell receptor (beta chain) sequence and its context. This table comes from immunoSEQ multiplex PCR, and its TCRdb copy is limited to in-frame clones, with some not included. The sample includes 150,000 to 200,000 clones, 85% seen only once; the top ten take 0.8% to 0.95%. CDR3 length: 13 residues. V dropped 5 bases and J dropped 7; count of bases not matched to a gene: 7. Germline CDR1 and CDR2: LNHDA and SQIVND (reference sequence). The sample comes from a study of blood T cell repertoires in COVID-19. Looking at the study overall: From T cells, B-cell-depleted T cells, or PBMCs came the material, which was cDNA or gDNA.

Sequenced material: peripheral blood. This sequence joins TRBV19 and TRBJ2-7; 8 nucleotides match TRBD1. The sequence derives from a man in his 60s with COVID-19, enrolled during active disease. CDR3 nucleotide sequence: TGTGCCAGTAGTTTGAGCAGGGGGCGAGAGCAGTACTTC. This encodes CASSLSRGREQYF.